The 31 T cell receptor beta chains listed next were all sequenced from one sample in a study of T cells in Graves' hyperthyroidism and ophthalmopathy. The source material, RNA transcripts, was used to amplify TCR beta CDR3 regions. HTBI primers drove first-round RT-PCR of the TCR CDR3. Each CDR3 protein is one row after TCRdb ran MiXCR on the multiplex PCR reads. This sample has under 70,000 distinct CDR3 sequences, with about 53% found just once. The sequencing sample was made of blood. These receptors were collected from a woman aged 60-70 years with Graves' ophthalmopathy.

This clonotype was observed many times. This rearrangement joins TRBV7-9 to TRBJ2-2; D possibly corresponds to TRBD2 (5 bases). This CDR3 region has 14 residues. Germline lookup yields CDR1 SEHNR and CDR2 FQNEAQ (reference sequence). Trimming took off 1 base at V and 3 bases at J, with 6 bases between the two ends. This chain's CDR3 is CASSLVGDTGELFF. In DNA, the CDR3 is TGTGCCAGCAGCTTAGTCGGGGACACCGGGGAGCTGTTTTTT.

This clonotype was seen many times. The rearrangement links TRBV13 to TRBJ2-1; TRBD1 matches at 9 bases. The V gene end was trimmed by 5 bases and the J gene end by 6 bases; junction bases not matched to a gene: 8. CDR3 size: 15 residues. Germline CDR1 and CDR2: PRHDT and FYEKMQ (reference sequence). In DNA form, the CDR3 reads TGTGCCAGCAGCAGCCGGGACAGGGCGTTCAATGAGCAGTTCTTC. Translated: CASSSRDRAFNEQFF.

Ten or more counts support this clonotype. The rearrangement links TRBV20-1 to TRBJ1-5; D might be TRBD1 (6 bases). CDR1 is DFQATT and CDR2 is SNEGSKA in the germline V gene (reference sequence). V dropped 6 bases and J dropped 5 bases, with 14 bases sitting between them. The CDR3 loop spans 13 amino acids. Here the CDR3 DNA reads TGCAGTGCCCAGGCCGAGGGGGATCAGCCCCAGCATTTT. This translates into CSAQAEGDQPQHF.

The sample holds many counts of this clonotype. This chain links TRBV20-1 with TRBJ2-7; 9 nucleotides line up with TRBD2. Germline V CDR1 and CDR2: DFQATT, SNEGSKA (reference sequence). The CDR3 is 17 amino acids. Unmatched junction bases numbered 15, after V lost 3 bases and J lost 3 bases. CDR3 amino acids: CSARWRRLGAGGYEQYF. The CDR3 nucleotides read TGCAGTGCTAGGTGGCGGAGGTTGGGAGCGGGAGGCTACGAGCAGTACTTC.

This chain uses TRBV10-3 with TRBJ2-7; the match to TRBD1 covers 8 bases. CDR3 size: 14 residues. The germline CDR1 and CDR2 sequences are ENHRY and SYGVKD. Trimming at V came to 7 bases and at J to 3 bases, leaving 8 bases not matched to a gene. The CDR3 bases are TGTGCCATCAAGAGGACAGGGTCTTTCTACGAGCAGTACTTC. This codes for CAIKRTGSFYEQYF.

The chain joins TRBV9 to TRBJ2-7, with 9 bases matching TRBD1. V shed 3 bases, J shed 2 bases, and the junction held 6 bases outside the gene matches. The CDR3 is 15 residues long. From germline, CDR1 is SGDLS and CDR2 YYNGEE. CDR3 coding DNA: TGTGCCAGCAGCGCTGGACAGGGGAGGACCTACGAGCAGTACTTC. Translation: CASSAGQGRTYEQYF. Together with reference TRBV9 and TRBJ2-7, the CDR3 gives the full variable domain: DSGVTQTPKHLITATGQRVTLRCSPRSGDLSVYWYQQSLDQGLQFLIQYYNGEERAKGNILERFSAQQFPDLHSELNLSSLELGDSALYFCASSAGQGRTYEQYFGPGTRLTVT.

CDR3 in amino acids: CASSLGLGTGELFF. The CDR3 DNA reads TGTGCCAGCAGCTTAGGCCTAGGGACCGGGGAGCTGTTTTTT. The gene calls are TRBV13 and TRBJ2-2; D gene ambiguous. In germline, CDR1 is PRHDT, CDR2 FYEKMQ (reference sequence). V lost 0 bases and J lost 5, with 7 bases in between. This CDR3 is built from 14 residues.

The chain has TRBV7-8 and TRBJ2-7, with 9 positions matching TRBD2. The CDR3 is made up of 17 amino acids. In germline, CDR1 is SGHVS, CDR2 FQNEAQ. With V trimmed by 6 bases and J by 6 bases, 18 bases remained unmatched. CDR3 in amino acids: CASSPRESGGRASEQYF. The CDR3 nucleotides read TGTGCCAGCAGTCCAAGGGAGAGTGGCGGGAGGGCTTCCGAGCAGTACTTC.

The V gene is TRBV6-5, the J gene TRBJ1-2; 11 bases align to TRBD1. V shed 9 bases and J 7 bases; nucleotides not matched to a gene: 7. The CDR3 is 13 amino acids. Germline V gene sequence: CDR1 MNHEY, CDR2 SVGAGI. Here the CDR3 DNA reads TGTGCCAGTGGGGACAGGGGGACGGGTGGCTACACCTTC. Its protein is CASGDRGTGGYTF.

This clonotype was seen a few times. A read error may be the cause here, since a much bigger clone is one base away. V usage is TRBV7-2 and J usage is TRBJ2-5, with 14 positions matching TRBD2. J was trimmed by 10 bases and V by 1 base; bases with no gene match: 17. Germline V gene data show CDR1 as SGHTA and CDR2 as FQGNSA. The CDR3 spans 19 residues. CDR3 residues: CASSLGGGGLAGATGIQYF. The CDR3 coding sequence is TGTGCCAGCAGCTTAGGAGGTGGGGGACTAGCGGGGGCCACCGGGATCCAGTACTTC.

The gene calls are TRBV5-6 and TRBJ2-3, with 11 bases matching TRBD2. The CDR3 is made up of 14 amino acids. The germline V gene has CDR1 SGHDT and CDR2 YYEEEE. V was pared by 7 bases and J by 5 bases, with 6 bases of the junction left unmatched. The CDR3 is CASASGTSGDTQYF. DNA of the CDR3: TGTGCCAGCGCTTCCGGGACTAGCGGAGATACGCAGTATTTT.

This clonotype was observed at least ten times. V usage is TRBV7-2 and J usage is TRBJ2-7; D possibly corresponds to TRBD1 (5 bases). Per germline, CDR1 SGHTA and CDR2 FQGNSA. The V end lost 2 bases, the J end lost 6 bases, and 29 bases lay between the germline ends. The CDR3 runs 19 residues. DNA for the CDR3: TGTGCCAGCAGCTTATTGCGGTTAAGCCGCATGACAGTTCCGGGCGAGCAGTACTTC. Translated, it gives CASSLLRLSRMTVPGEQYF.

This clonotype has a single count. This chain links TRBV20-1 with TRBJ2-1; 9 bases match TRBD1. The J segment lost 7 bases and the V segment lost 8 bases, leaving 12 bases of the junction unmatched. The CDR3 is 14 amino acids. Germline CDR1 and CDR2: DFQATT and SNEGSKA (reference sequence). The CDR3 loop is CSTSPGQGWNEQFF. CDR3 DNA: TGCAGTACCAGCCCGGGACAGGGCTGGAATGAGCAGTTCTTC.

This clonotype showed up many times. This rearrangement joins TRBV19 to TRBJ2-2; TRBD1 matches 11 bases. The length of the CDR3 is 19 residues. J gave up 0 bases and V 4 bases, and 10 bases lay outside the gene matches. Germline V gene sequence: CDR1 LNHDA, CDR2 SQIVND (reference sequence). The CDR3 nucleotides read TGTGCCAGTAGTACCCCCGGGACAGGGGGTGGCGCGAACACCGGGGAGCTGTTTTTT. It encodes CASSTPGTGGGANTGELFF. The full variable domain, with the rest looked up from reference TRBV19 and TRBJ2-2, is DGGITQSPKYLFRKEGQNVTLSCEQNLNHDAMYWYRQDPGQGLRLIYYSQIVNDFQKGDIAEGYSVSREKKESFPLTVTSAQKNPTAFYLCASSTPGTGGGANTGELFFGEGSRLTVL.

The chain is built from TRBV12-3 or TRBV12-4 and TRBJ2-1, with D maybe TRBD2 (6 bases). The CDR3 covers 12 residues. The ends were cut back, 10 bases at V and 8 bases at J, with 15 bases in the middle. CDR3 nucleotides: TGTGCCACCCCCCTTCCGGGAGATGAGCAGTTCTTC. Its protein is CATPLPGDEQFF.

This clonotype was found many times. The chain employs TRBV5-1 and TRBJ2-1; TRBD2 aligns across 16 bases. The CDR3 sequence is 17 residues long. Germline loops: CDR1 SGHRS, CDR2 YFSETQ. With V trimmed by 4 bases and J by 3 bases, 4 bases remained unmatched. The CDR3 spells CASSLGTSGGGYNEQFF. The CDR3 nucleotides read TGCGCCAGCAGCCTCGGGACTAGCGGGGGGGGCTACAATGAGCAGTTCTTC.

This clonotype was recorded at least ten times. The J gene is TRBJ2-7, the V gene TRBV6-5; no clear D gene. Looked up from germline, CDR1 is MNHEY and CDR2 is SVGAGI. This CDR3 comprises 16 residues. The V end lost 0 bases, the J end lost 0 bases, and 12 bases lay between the germline ends. Here the CDR3 DNA reads TGTGCCAGCAGTTACTCGCTCGACCGGAGCTCCTACGAGCAGTACTTC. Translation gives CASSYSLDRSSYEQYF.

With respect to this clonotype: In this CDR3 the conserved last residue, phenylalanine or tryptophan, is missing, so a read error is likely. The DNA is omitted, as the CDR3 cannot be located on it reliably, and the CDR3 follows TCRdb's listing. The chain joins TRBV6-1 to TRBJ2-6. Looked up from germline, CDR1 is MNHNS and CDR2 is SASEGT. The CDR3 contains 16 residues when both ends are counted. CDR3 amino acids: CASSYSSGSGANVLVL.

A note on this clonotype: Compared with germline, one end of the junction differs, possibly owing to a read error. The rearrangement uses TRBV20-1 and TRBJ1-5; TRBD1 might be the D (5 bases). Germline loops: CDR1 DFQATT, CDR2 SNEGSKA (reference sequence). CDR3 size: 14 residues. CDR3 sequence: CNASFGHHNQPQHF. DNA of the CDR3: TGCAATGCTAGTTTCGGACATCACAATCAGCCCCAGCATTTT.

The V and J genes are TRBV5-6 and TRBJ2-1, with D unclear. The CDR3 totals 15 residues. Trimming pared 1 base from V and 8 bases from J, leaving 16 bases between. Germline CDR1 and CDR2: SGHDT and YYEEEE. CDR3 DNA: TGTGCCAGCAGCTTGTGGCAGAGCTCCCACGATGAGCAGTTCTTC. Protein: CASSLWQSSHDEQFF. Drawing the rest from reference TRBV5-6 and TRBJ2-1, the complete variable domain is DAGVTQSPTHLIKTRGQQVTLRCSPKSGHDTVSWYQQALGQGPQFIFQYYEEEERQRGNFPDRFSGHQFPNYSSELNVNALLLGDSALYLCASSLWQSSHDEQFFGPGTRLTVL.

CDR3 loop: CASTRGTGDTDTQYF. In nucleotides, the CDR3 is TGTGCCAGCACCCGGGGGACAGGGGATACAGATACGCAGTATTTT. The V and J genes are TRBV12-3 or TRBV12-4 and TRBJ2-3; 10 positions agree with TRBD1. The CDR3 sequence is 15 residues long. The V segment lost 7 bases and the J segment 3 bases; nucleotides outside the gene matches: 7.

This clonotype has only a few counts. The CDR3 protein is CSVGQGAFYEQYF. In nucleotides, the CDR3 is TGCAGCGTTGGACAGGGGGCATTTTACGAGCAGTACTTC. The V gene is TRBV29-1, the J gene TRBJ2-7; 10 nucleotides line up with TRBD1. CDR1 SQVTM and CDR2 ANQGSEA come from the germline V gene. Germline trimming cut 4 bases from V and 4 bases from J; bases unmatched to any gene: 4. CDR3 size: 13 residues.

The chain couples TRBV7-8 to TRBJ2-7; 7 bases map to TRBD2. The CDR3 runs 14 residues. Germline CDR1 and CDR2: SGHVS and FQNEAQ. After removal of 6 bases from V and 1 base from J, the junction contained 6 bases not matched to a gene. The CDR3 sequence: CASRFSGQSYEQYF. CDR3 nucleotide sequence: TGTGCCAGCAGGTTTAGCGGGCAGTCCTACGAGCAGTACTTC. The variable domain in full, with the rest retrieved from reference TRBV7-8 and TRBJ2-7, is GAGVSQSPRYKVAKRGQDVALRCDPISGHVSLFWYQQALGQGPEFLTYFQNEAQLDKSGLPSDRFFAERPEGSVSTLKIQRTQQEDSAVYLCASRFSGQSYEQYFGPGTRLTVT.

About this clonotype itself: No conserved phenylalanine or tryptophan is present at the end of the CDR3, so a read error is the likely explanation. J is TRBJ2-1 and V is TRBV11-2, with TRBD1 identical over 7 bases. The CDR3 is made up of 15 amino acids. With 2 bases clipped from V and 9 bases from J, the junction kept 10 bases outside the gene matches. Germline CDR1 and CDR2: SGHAT and FQNNGV. As DNA, the CDR3 is TGTGCCAGCAGCTTAAGTACAGGGGTTCGCCCTGAGCAGTTCCTC. Translated, it gives CASSLSTGVRPEQFL.

About this clonotype itself: A much larger clone lies a single base off, so this may be a read error. V gene TRBV24-1 combines with J gene TRBJ1-3; D is unresolved. CDR1 is KGHDR and CDR2 is SFDVKD in the germline V gene. This CDR3 has 16 residues. Here the CDR3 reads CASSLVQLSSGNTIYF. The CDR3 nucleotides read TGTGCCAGCAGTTTAGTCCAGTTGAGCTCTGGAAACACCATATATTTT.

In its sample, this clonotype ranks as medium-sized. The chain employs TRBV29-1 and TRBJ1-4, with TRBD1 identical over 8 bases. The trim removed 4 bases at V and 7 bases at J, leaving 5 bases unmatched. The CDR3 spans 13 residues. Germline V gene data show CDR1 as SQVTM and CDR2 as ANQGSEA. In DNA form, the CDR3 reads TGCAGCGTTGGGGCAGGGGGCGGTGAAAAACTGTTTTTT. This encodes CSVGAGGGEKLFF.

This chain joins TRBV5-1 and TRBJ2-2; 8 nucleotides agree with TRBD1. J lost 4 bases, V lost 0 bases, and 8 bases had no gene match. In germline, CDR1 is SGHRS, CDR2 YFSETQ. This CDR3 is 17 amino acids long. The CDR3 sequence: CASSLGRTGNGTGELFF. The CDR3 region has the DNA TGCGCCAGCAGCTTGGGTCGGACAGGGAACGGCACCGGGGAGCTGTTTTTT.

The V gene is TRBV7-2, the J gene TRBJ2-7; the D is unclear. Germline V lookup: CDR1 SGHTA, CDR2 FQGNSA. The CDR3 runs 14 residues. With 5 bases removed from V and 0 bases from J, the gap between germline ends came to 11 bases. CDR3 nucleotides: TGTGCCAGCAGCATGCTCGGTTCCTCCTACGAGCAGTACTTC. This gives the protein CASSMLGSSYEQYF.

This chain joins TRBV20-1 and TRBJ2-7, with 11 bases fitting TRBD2. The J segment lost 7 bases and the V segment lost 0 bases, leaving 8 bases of the junction unmatched. The CDR3 spans 15 residues. The germline CDR1 and CDR2 sequences are DFQATT and SNEGSKA (reference sequence). CDR3 sequence reads: CSARDRGLAGREQYF. As DNA, the CDR3 is TGCAGTGCTAGAGATCGAGGACTAGCGGGTAGGGAGCAGTACTTC.

J is TRBJ2-7 and V is TRBV5-4, with 10 bases fitting TRBD2. Trimming removed 8 bases from V and 3 bases from J; junction bases left unmatched: 8. This CDR3 contains 14 residues. Looked up from germline, CDR1 is SGHNT and CDR2 is YYREEE (reference sequence). CDR3 sequence reads: CASQAGGPFYEQYF. Written as DNA, the CDR3 is TGTGCCAGTCAAGCGGGAGGGCCTTTCTACGAGCAGTACTTC.

This clonotype was detected ten times or more. The chain recombines TRBV19 with TRBJ2-3, with D perhaps TRBD1 (6 bases). Germline-derived CDR1 and CDR2 are LNHDA and SQIVND (reference sequence). This CDR3 has 15 residues. V lost 5 bases, J lost 3 bases, and 15 bases lay in between. The CDR3: CASSLGWGRTDTQYF. The CDR3 DNA reads as TGTGCCAGTAGTTTAGGTTGGGGGCGAACAGATACGCAGTATTTT.